A single sample gave rise to the 25 T cell receptor beta chains below, sequenced in a study of CD8+ T cells in alopecia areata. Documented treatment: oral pan-JAK inhibitor, 5-10 mg twice daily. RNA extraction and reverse transcription yielded cDNA as sequencing template. Some clones are missing from TCRdb's copy, which holds only in-frame ones; the method was immunoSEQ multiplex PCR. This sample has about 200,000 clones; 64% occur once, and the top ten carry roughly 1.3%. Sequenced material: CD4+ T cells sorted from blood, taken at week 49, from a patient treated with tofacitinib. The receptors shown here come from a human donor with alopecia areata.

The CDR3 loop reads CAWSERSRNQPQHF. The CDR3 DNA reads as TGTGCCTGGAGTGAGAGATCCCGGAATCAGCCCCAGCATTTT. This rearrangement joins TRBV30 to TRBJ1-5; D remains ambiguous. Germline CDR1 GTSNPN, CDR2 SVGIG (reference sequence). V dropped 1 base and J dropped 4 bases, with 11 bases sitting between them. The CDR3 covers 14 residues.

This clone was seen more than once but under ten times. The rearrangement uses TRBV29-1 and TRBJ2-3; no clear D. CDR1 and CDR2 from the germline V gene are SQVTM and ANQGSEA. V was shortened by 3 bases and J by 0 bases, with 13 bases between the two germline ends. CDR3 length: 15 residues. Here the CDR3 reads CSVEYLTTSTDTQYF. In DNA form, the CDR3 reads TGCAGCGTTGAGTACCTGACAACTAGCACAGATACGCAGTATTTT.

This clone was seen only a few times. V and J are TRBV5-1 and TRBJ1-1, with D unresolved. CDR3 length: 13 residues. V lost 5 bases and J 3 bases, leaving 11 bases between the germline ends. The germline V gene encodes CDR1 SGHRS and CDR2 YFSETQ. In DNA form, the CDR3 reads TGCGCCAGCAGTACCGGGTCCCACACTGAAGCTTTCTTT. Its translation is CASSTGSHTEAFF.

Of note for this clone: Other DNA sequences of this sample code for an identical CDR3. The chain employs TRBV5-1 and TRBJ1-1; D remains ambiguous. The CDR3 contains 14 residues. V lost 2 bases, J lost 0 bases, and 8 bases lay in between. Germline-derived CDR1 and CDR2 are SGHRS and YFSETQ. The CDR3 nucleotides are TGCGCCAGCAGCTTAACGGGTATGAACACTGAAGCTTTCTTT. Amino acid sequence: CASSLTGMNTEAFF.

This clone turned up a few times. V usage is TRBV7-2 and J usage is TRBJ2-1; no firm D call. The CDR3 spans 15 residues. The V and J ends lost 7 bases and 5 bases respectively, with 18 bases between them. CDR1 is SGHTA and CDR2 is FQGNSA in the germline V gene. The CDR3 sequence is CASTPPGLHHNEQFF. CDR3 sequence (DNA): TGTGCCAGCACCCCTCCCGGGCTCCATCACAATGAGCAGTTCTTC.

This chain links TRBV7-2 with TRBJ1-6, with D uncertain. This CDR3 is built from 12 residues. V was shortened by 2 bases and J by 7 bases, with 3 bases between the two germline ends. CDR1 is SGHTA, CDR2 FQGNSA, per germline. CDR3 amino acids: CASSLQNSPLHF. In DNA form, the CDR3 reads TGTGCCAGCAGCTTACAGAATTCACCCCTCCACTTT.

Only a few counts were recorded for this clone. V usage is TRBV6-5 and J usage is TRBJ1-2; a weak D match, TRBD1 (6 bases). The CDR3 contains 15 residues. Trimming removed 1 base at V and 7 bases at J, with 16 bases between. Germline V gene sequence: CDR1 MNHEY, CDR2 SVGAGI. The CDR3 DNA reads TGTGCCAGCAGTTACTGGGGTACCGGGGGCGGTGGCTACACCTTC. The encoded protein is CASSYWGTGGGGYTF.

The rearrangement joins TRBV2 to TRBJ1-5; D gene unclear. The germline V gene encodes CDR1 SNHLY and CDR2 FYNNEI. The CDR3 spans 15 residues. V was shortened by 8 bases and J by 0 bases, with 14 bases between the two germline ends. The CDR3 DNA follows: TGTGCCAGCGGCGAGGTCAACTATAGCAATCAGCCCCAGCATTTT. It is translated as CASGEVNYSNQPQHF.

The J gene is TRBJ1-2, the V gene TRBV6-5, with 10 bases matching TRBD1. The CDR3 runs 13 residues. J lost 11 bases, V lost 9 bases, and 12 bases had no gene match. Germline V CDR1 and CDR2: MNHEY, SVGAGI. CDR3 in amino acids: CASSTGGRGWYTF. Here the CDR3 DNA reads TGTGCCAGTTCGACAGGGGGCAGGGGTTGGTACACCTTC.

Concerning this clone itself: This CDR3 is also generated by other DNA sequences in the sample. J is TRBJ2-6 and V is TRBV5-1; D is undetermined. Germline V lookup: CDR1 SGHRS, CDR2 YFSETQ. The CDR3 length is 15 residues. With 0 bases removed from V and 1 base from J, the gap between germline ends came to 5 bases. This CDR3 reads CASSLAASGANVLTF. Written as DNA, the CDR3 is TGCGCCAGCAGCTTGGCGGCATCTGGGGCCAACGTCCTGACTTTC.

This chain links TRBV29-1 with TRBJ1-1; the D gene is possibly TRBD1 (5 bases). Germline loops: CDR1 SQVTM, CDR2 ANQGSEA. V gave up 4 bases and J gave up 10 bases, with 16 bases separating them. The CDR3 extends over 12 amino acids. CDR3 protein: CSVGGLGGIAFF. The CDR3 DNA sequence: TGCAGCGTTGGAGGGCTCGGGGGGATAGCTTTCTTT.

This rearrangement joins TRBV20-1 to TRBJ1-1; D is unresolved. Trimming stripped 5 bases from V and 6 bases from J, with 10 bases between. The CDR3 extends over 11 amino acids. Per germline, CDR1 DFQATT and CDR2 SNEGSKA (reference sequence). Here the CDR3 reads CSAYRAAEAFF. CDR3 nucleotide sequence: TGCAGTGCTTATCGGGCGGCTGAAGCTTTCTTT.

V and J are TRBV29-1 and TRBJ2-7; maybe TRBD2 (6 bases). The V end was cut by 4 bases, the J end by 2 bases, with 15 bases between. Per germline, CDR1 SQVTM and CDR2 ANQGSEA. The CDR3 is 14 residues long. Here the CDR3 DNA reads TGCAGCGTTGCAGGGCTAGCGAATACCTACGAGCAGTACTTC. Translation gives CSVAGLANTYEQYF.

The chain carries TRBV7-2 and TRBJ1-2, with D perhaps matching TRBD1 (6 bases). Per the germline V gene, CDR1 is SGHTA and CDR2 is FQGNSA. The CDR3 is 15 amino acids. V lost 1 base and J 5 bases, leaving 14 bases between the germline ends. The CDR3 reads CASSLERQVGYGYTF. The CDR3 DNA is TGTGCCAGCAGCTTAGAAAGACAGGTTGGGTATGGCTACACCTTC.

The sample holds a few counts of this clone. The same CDR3 arises from other DNA sequences in this sample as well. The gene calls are TRBV29-1 and TRBJ1-1; D is ambiguous. Trimming took off 4 bases at V and 0 bases at J, with 9 bases between the two ends. Germline V gives CDR1 SQVTM, CDR2 ANQGSEA. The CDR3 runs to 13 residues. CDR3 in DNA: TGCAGCGTTGTTCGGCCCATGAACACTGAAGCTTTCTTT. Protein product: CSVVRPMNTEAFF.

V is TRBV30 and J is TRBJ2-5, with 8 bases identical to TRBD1. The trim removed 0 bases at V and 4 bases at J, leaving 7 bases unmatched. The CDR3 is 15 amino acids. The germline V gene encodes CDR1 GTSNPN and CDR2 SVGIG (reference sequence). The CDR3 DNA sequence: TGTGCCTGGAGTGTACCAGGGGGCGTGGGAGAGACCCAGTACTTC. It specifies CAWSVPGGVGETQYF.

CDR3 protein: CASSQGNSGANVLTF. The CDR3 nucleotides are TGTGCCAGCAGCCAAGGGAACTCTGGGGCCAACGTCCTGACTTTC. V is TRBV14 and J is TRBJ2-6; D gene unclear. Per the germline V gene, CDR1 is SGHDN and CDR2 is FVKESK. This CDR3 has 15 residues. V shed 1 base and J shed 0 bases, with 4 bases lying between them. Full variable domain (missing parts from reference TRBV14 and TRBJ2-6): EAGVTQFPSHSVIEKGQTVTLRCDPISGHDNLYWYRRVMGKEIKFLLHFVKESKQDESGMPNNRFLAERTGGTYSTLKVQPAELEDSGVYFCASSQGNSGANVLTFGAGSRLTVL.

The chain joins TRBV2 to TRBJ1-2; D is uncertain. The CDR3 consists of 12 residues. Germline V gene lookup returns CDR1 SNHLY and CDR2 FYNNEI. V was shortened by 5 bases and J by 13 bases, with 17 bases between the two germline ends. For the CDR3, the DNA is TGTGCCAGCAGTCTACGACAAGGGTTCGGCACCTTC. Protein: CASSLRQGFGTF.

The rearrangement joins TRBV6-6 to TRBJ1-2; D ambiguous. Per germline, CDR1 MNHNY and CDR2 SVGAGI (reference sequence). V was pared by 5 bases and J by 8 bases, with 15 bases between. This CDR3 has 13 amino acids. CDR3 nucleotide sequence: TGTGCCAGCAGTCCAGTTAACGTGCTCGGCTACACCTTC. This translates into CASSPVNVLGYTF.

This chain joins TRBV6-5 and TRBJ2-1; TRBD2 aligns across 9 bases. The CDR3 length is 15 residues. The germline gives CDR1 MNHEY, CDR2 SVGAGI. V shed 6 bases, J shed 7 bases, and the junction held 10 bases outside the gene matches. The CDR3 DNA reads TGTGCCAGCAGGCAGCGGGGGGCTCTAGCAAATGAGCAGTTCTTC. Translated, it gives CASRQRGALANEQFF.

The J gene is TRBJ1-1, the V gene TRBV30; D gene ambiguous. This CDR3 is 13 amino acids long. The germline V gene has CDR1 GTSNPN and CDR2 SVGIG (reference sequence). V was trimmed by 2 bases and J by 6 bases, leaving 13 bases between them. Here the CDR3 reads CAWSWDGEPEAFF. The CDR3 DNA sequence: TGTGCCTGGAGTTGGGATGGGGAACCTGAAGCTTTCTTT.

V and J are TRBV30 and TRBJ1-4; TRBD1 might be the D (5 bases). The CDR3 sequence is 12 residues long. V lost 1 base to trimming and J lost 5 bases, with 5 bases between them. Germline V gene lookup returns CDR1 GTSNPN and CDR2 SVGIG (reference sequence). CDR3 region: CAWSEGNEKLFF. CDR3 nucleotide sequence: TGTGCCTGGAGTGAGGGGAATGAAAAACTGTTTTTT.

This clone was counted a few times. The gene calls are TRBV19 and TRBJ1-5; 8 bases line up with TRBD1. CDR3 length: 14 residues. Unmatched junction bases numbered 5, after V lost 6 bases and J lost 4 bases. Per germline, CDR1 LNHDA and CDR2 SQIVND (reference sequence). DNA for the CDR3: TGTGCCAGTAGGAGACAGGGGCGGAATCAGCCCCAGCATTTT. It yields the protein CASRRQGRNQPQHF.

The gene calls are TRBV23-1 and TRBJ2-1, with 8 positions matching TRBD1. TRBV23-1 is identified as an open reading frame with a role that is uncertain. The CDR3 sequence is 17 residues long. V gave up 0 bases and J gave up 3 bases; unmatched junction bases: 7. The CDR3 is CASSQSGGQEFYNEQFF. CDR3 coding DNA: TGCGCCAGCAGTCAATCTGGGGGACAGGAATTCTACAATGAGCAGTTCTTC.

The genes are TRBV4-1 and TRBJ1-2, with 7 bases matching TRBD1. This CDR3 has 16 amino acids. J gave up 0 bases and V 1 base, and 5 bases lay outside the gene matches. Germline assignment: CDR1 MGHRA and CDR2 YSYEKL. CDR3 DNA sequence: TGCGCCAGCAGCCAAGGACAGGGCGAAGCTAACTATGGCTACACCTTC. Translated, it gives CASSQGQGEANYGYTF.